This TCR beta chain derives from a study of OX40 agonist ivuxolimab in advanced cancers. Germline lookup yields CDR1 SGHDT and CDR2 YYEEEE. The CDR3 is 16 amino acids. Trimming removed 4 bases from V and 3 bases from J, with 17 bases in between. Repertoires were generated with immunoSEQ multiplex PCR, while TCRdb's copy carries only in-frame clones and drops some. Of 70,000 to 95,000 clones in the sample, about 90% were seen once. The sequences come from CD4+ or CD8+ T cells sorted from blood, collected in a trial of the OX40 agonist ivuxolimab. The chain carries TRBV5-6 and TRBJ2-1, with D perhaps TRBD2 (6 bases). The source is an adult with an advanced solid tumor such as melanoma, head and neck, liver or kidney cancer. CDR3 sequence: CASSQEGLRFYNEQFF. DNA for the CDR3: TGTGCCAGCAGCCAGGAGGGATTGCGGTTCTACAATGAGCAGTTCTTC.